Listed below are T cell receptor beta chains from one sample, sequenced in a study of blood T cell repertoires in COVID-19. The assay was immunoSEQ multiplex PCR, and TCRdb's table has in-frame clones only and misses some. The profile covers about 320,000 clones, with under 90% appearing a single time and 8.5% to 12% taken by the ten largest. The specimen sequenced was PBMCs or T cells enriched from blood (not recorded which). All receptors derive from a woman younger than 30 who had recovered from COVID-19. The CDR3 runs from the conserved cysteine through the conserved F or W. The D gene is left open where the match is weak. Some rows have no size entry. The others give once, few or many, or a class for an expanded clone.

v_call	clone_size	d_call	j_call	cdr3_nt	cdr3_aa
TRBV11-2	-	TRBD2	TRBJ2-3	TGTGCCAGCAGCTTATTAGCGGGTGATACGCAGTATTTT	CASSLLAGDTQYF
TRBV5-8	-	-	TRBJ2-1	TGTGCCAGCAGCTTTATCGCAGGGGATGAGCAGTTCTTC	CASSFIAGDEQFF
TRBV19	-	-	TRBJ1-5	TGTGCCAGTAGTATAACAGGCTTCAATCAGCCCCAGCATTTT	CASSITGFNQPQHF
TRBV2	-	-	TRBJ1-1	TGTGCCAGCAGTGGACAAATAAACACTGAAGCTTTCTTT	CASSGQINTEAFF
TRBV3-1/TRBV3-2	-	-	TRBJ2-3	TGTGCCAGCAGCCACCCCCCACAGGGCGGCACAGATACGCAGTATTTT	CASSHPPQGGTDTQYF
TRBV29-1	once	TRBD1	TRBJ2-3	TGCAGCGTTGAAGGACAGGGGCAATCCACAGATACGCAGTATTTT	CSVEGQGQSTDTQYF
TRBV7-9	-	TRBD1	TRBJ1-5	TGTGCCAGCAGCCGAACAGGGGAGTCGGGTCAGCCCCAGCATTTT	CASSRTGESGQPQHF
TRBV5-1	-	-	TRBJ2-3	TGCGCCAGCAGCTTGGGTGGGGGACCGACTAGTTGGAGAGAGGATACGCAGTATTTT	CASSLGGGPTSWREDTQYF
TRBV19	-	TRBD1	TRBJ1-2	TGTGCCAGTAGTATAGTACGGGACAGCAACTATGGCTACACCTTC	CASSIVRDSNYGYTF
TRBV19	once	TRBD1	TRBJ1-5	TGTGCCAGTAGTTCGACAGGGGGCAATCAGCCCCAGCATTTT	CASSSTGGNQPQHF
TRBV11-2	-	TRBD1	TRBJ1-1	TGTGCCAGCAGCTGGACAGGGAGGAATGAAGCTTTCTTT	CASSWTGRNEAFF
TRBV28	few	TRBD1	TRBJ1-5	TGTGCCAGCGGCTGGGACAGGGCAGCCCAGCATTTT	CASGWDRAAQHF
TRBV5-4	once	-	TRBJ2-2	TGTGCCCCCAAGTGTGGAGGGCGGGTGAACACCGGGGAGCTGTTTTTT	CAPKCGGRVNTGELFF
TRBV9	-	TRBD1	TRBJ2-7	TGTGCCAGCAGCGCCGTACCCGGGACAGGGCGCGAGCAGTACTTC	CASSAVPGTGREQYF
TRBV11-2	-	TRBD1	TRBJ1-1	TGTGCCAGCAGCTTAGGCCGGGACAGGGGGCAGGCTTTCTTT	CASSLGRDRGQAFF
TRBV9	-	TRBD1	TRBJ1-4	TGTGCCAGCAGCGTAGCCGGGACAGGGAATGAAAAACTGTTTTTT	CASSVAGTGNEKLFF
TRBV5-1	many	TRBD1	TRBJ1-4	TGCGCCAGCAGCTCCGGGACAGCGGTTGAAAAACTGTTTTTT	CASSSGTAVEKLFF
TRBV15	once	TRBD1	TRBJ2-1	TGTGCCACCAGCAGAGATCTGGGACAGGGGCGGGATGAGCAGTTCTTC	CATSRDLGQGRDEQFF
TRBV9	-	TRBD1	TRBJ1-2	TGTGCCAGCAGCCCACGACAGGGAGACGACTATGGCTACACCTTC	CASSPRQGDDYGYTF
TRBV11-2	-	-	TRBJ1-2	TGTGCCAGCAGCCCCGACAGAGTCACCTATGGCTACACCTTC	CASSPDRVTYGYTF
TRBV4-2	-	-	TRBJ1-6	TGTGCCAGCAGCCGCGGGGATGGGAGCTCCTATAATTCACCCCTCCACTTT	CASSRGDGSSYNSPLHF
TRBV9	-	-	TRBJ2-5	TGTGCCAGCAGCGTAGGGGCAGGACATACAATAACACAAGAGACCCAGTACTTC	CASSVGAGHTITQETQYF
TRBV9	-	-	TRBJ1-2	TGTGCCAGCAGCTCTGGCGCAGGTGGCTACACCTTC	CASSSGAGGYTF
TRBV7-2	-	-	TRBJ1-5	TGTGCCAGCAGCTTACAGTCCAATCAGCCCCAGCATTTT	CASSLQSNQPQHF
TRBV3-1/TRBV3-2	-	-	TRBJ2-1	TGTGCCAGCAGTACGGGGGGCGATGAGCAGTTCTTC	CASSTGGDEQFF
TRBV5-1	-	TRBD1	TRBJ1-1	TGCGCCAGCAGCTGGGGTACAGGGGGTAACACTGAAGCTTTCTTT	CASSWGTGGNTEAFF
TRBV19	-	TRBD1	TRBJ1-5	TGTGCCAGTAGTATAGGACAGGGTGGCAATCAGCCCCAGCATTTT	CASSIGQGGNQPQHF
TRBV7-2	-	TRBD2	TRBJ2-1	TGTGCCAGCAGCTCAAACGGGGGGGGGACTATATACAATGAGCAGTTCTTC	CASSSNGGGTIYNEQFF
TRBV20-1	-	-	TRBJ1-1	TGCAGTGCTAGTCGGGGGGATCGGGACACTGAAGCTTTCTTT	CSASRGDRDTEAFF
TRBV28	-	-	TRBJ2-7	TGTGCCAGCAGTTTAGACACTGAGACAGGCTCCTACGAGCAGTACTTC	CASSLDTETGSYEQYF
TRBV5-1	-	-	TRBJ2-2	TGCGCCAGCGAATACGGGACCGGGGAGCTGTTTTTT	CASEYGTGELFF
TRBV10-3	once	TRBD1	TRBJ1-1	TGTGCCATCACCACGGACAGGTTGGGTACTGAAGCTTTCTTT	CAITTDRLGTEAFF
TRBV20-1	-	-	TRBJ2-7	TGCAGTGCTAGTCACCTGACGGGTGCCTCCTACGAGCAGTACTTC	CSASHLTGASYEQYF
TRBV12-3/TRBV12-4	-	-	TRBJ1-1	TGTGCCAGCAGTTTTACAGGGAGAACTGAAGCTTTCTTT	CASSFTGRTEAFF
TRBV7-3	-	TRBD1	TRBJ2-2	TGTGCCAGCAGCTTAACGACAGGGGCGAACACCGGGGAGCTGTTTTTT	CASSLTTGANTGELFF
TRBV19	-	TRBD1	TRBJ1-1	TGTGCCAGTAGTGTGACAGGGGGGGGCACTGAAGCTTTCTTT	CASSVTGGGTEAFF
TRBV19	-	-	TRBJ1-2	TGTGCCAGTATGGGGGCAGCGGCCTATGGCTACACCTTC	CASMGAAAYGYTF
TRBV2	-	-	TRBJ2-2	TGTGCCAGCAGCCCGGGAGAAGCTTCGAACACCGGGGAGCTGTTTTTT	CASSPGEASNTGELFF
TRBV7-9	-	TRBD1	TRBJ2-6	TGTGCCAGCAGCCCCAGGGACAGGGCTGGGGCCAACGTCCTGACTTTC	CASSPRDRAGANVLTF
TRBV5-1	once	-	TRBJ1-2	TGCGCCAGCAGTTACCCCCGGGAAGGCGGTGGCTACACCTTC	CASSYPREGGGYTF
TRBV7-8	once	-	TRBJ1-2	TGTGCCAGCAGCTTACATGGAGCGGGACGCGGCTATGGCTACACCTTC	CASSLHGAGRGYGYTF
TRBV6-1	-	TRBD1	TRBJ2-3	TGTGCCAGCAGTGAATTCGGACAGGCAAGCACAGATACGCAGTATTTT	CASSEFGQASTDTQYF
TRBV2	-	-	TRBJ2-2	TGTGCCAGTAGTACAGAGGGACTTCCCACCGGGGAGCTGTTTTTT	CASSTEGLPTGELFF
TRBV2	-	-	TRBJ2-7	TGTGCCAGCAGCACAGGAGCAGTCACAGGCTACGAGCAGTACTTC	CASSTGAVTGYEQYF
TRBV5-4	-	TRBD1	TRBJ1-1	TGTGCCTCATCCCAAGGACAGGGGGAAGTGAACACTGAAGCTTTCTTT	CASSQGQGEVNTEAFF
TRBV4-1	-	-	TRBJ1-2	TGCGCCAGCAGCCCTGTAGGGAGCTATGGCTACACCTTC	CASSPVGSYGYTF
TRBV5-1	-	-	TRBJ1-2	TGCGCCAGCAGCCCCCGGGATTCGGATGGCTACACCTTC	CASSPRDSDGYTF
TRBV28	-	-	TRBJ2-5	TGTGCCAGCACCTCTTTATACGGGGGGCTTCACGAGACCCAGTACTTC	CASTSLYGGLHETQYF
TRBV7-3	-	-	TRBJ1-2	TGTGCCAGCAGCCCATTTGGGGGAGGTGGCTACACCTTC	CASSPFGGGGYTF
TRBV30	once	-	TRBJ1-4	TGTGCCTGGAGTGTAGGACAGTTTAATGAAAAACTGTTTTTT	CAWSVGQFNEKLFF